The clone carrying this TCR beta chain was picked up many times. Antigen: not known. These data originate in a study of response to subunit inactivated influenza vaccine. Study observations and caveats: Authors proposed each seasonal influenza vaccination draws in few new T cells.

TCRdb re-called the RT-PCR reads through MiXCR, storing one row per CDR3 protein. The table records around 250,000 distinct CDR3 sequences, less than 15% of them present only once. The source is a man aged 50 to 59 who received an inactivated influenza vaccine. The source material was non-naive T cells sorted from PBMCs, sampled 14 to 15 days before vaccination.

CDR3 amino acids: CASSLAGYWTDTQYF. The CDR3 DNA reads as TGTGCCAGCAGCTTAGCAGGGTATTGGACAGATACGCAGTATTTT. V usage is TRBV7-2 and J usage is TRBJ2-3; D is unresolved. Germline CDR1 reads SGHTA; CDR2 reads FQGNSA. The CDR3 covers 15 residues. Trimming pared 0 bases from V and 3 bases from J, leaving 10 bases between.